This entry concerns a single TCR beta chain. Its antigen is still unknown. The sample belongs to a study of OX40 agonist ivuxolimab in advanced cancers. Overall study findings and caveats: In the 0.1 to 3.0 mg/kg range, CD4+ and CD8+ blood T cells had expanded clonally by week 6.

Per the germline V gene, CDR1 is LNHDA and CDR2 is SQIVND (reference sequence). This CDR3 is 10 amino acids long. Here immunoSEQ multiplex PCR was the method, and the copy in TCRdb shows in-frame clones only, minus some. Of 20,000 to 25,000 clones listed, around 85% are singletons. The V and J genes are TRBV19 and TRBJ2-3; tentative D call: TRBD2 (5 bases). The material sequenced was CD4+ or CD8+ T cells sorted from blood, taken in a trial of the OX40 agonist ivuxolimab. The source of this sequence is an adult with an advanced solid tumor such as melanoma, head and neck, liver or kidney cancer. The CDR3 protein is CDGGGDTQYF. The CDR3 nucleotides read TGTGACGGAGGTGGAGATACGCAGTATTTT.